The entry that follows covers one T cell receptor beta chain sequence. The sample holds other DNA sequences that translate to the same CDR3. This specimen comes from a study of blood T cell repertoires in COVID-19. Study-wide background: Samples representing acute and convalescent COVID-19 were sourced from the United States, Italy and Spain. T cells, B-cell-depleted T cells, or PBMCs provided the cDNA or gDNA that served as material.

Original data processing: Amplification from reference gene primers served as the basis for estimated nucleated cell counts. Some clones are missing from TCRdb's copy, which holds only in-frame ones; the method was immunoSEQ multiplex PCR. The V and J calls and clone size come from that table; D and trimming were worked out from the DNA. The data hold around 270,000 clones, with approximately 86% observed a single time. In germline, CDR1 is SGHRS, CDR2 YFSETQ. The CDR3 is 16 residues long. Germline trimming cut 0 bases from V and 0 bases from J; bases unmatched to any gene: 3. Sequencing used peripheral blood. This TCR came from a human donor with COVID-19, enrolled during active disease. The donor label of this sample is uncertain. This sequence joins TRBV5-1 and TRBJ2-1; 7 positions match TRBD2. The CDR3 region is CASSLGGGSSYNEQFF. In nucleotides, the CDR3 is TGCGCCAGCAGCTTGGGAGGCGGGAGCTCCTACAATGAGCAGTTCTTC.